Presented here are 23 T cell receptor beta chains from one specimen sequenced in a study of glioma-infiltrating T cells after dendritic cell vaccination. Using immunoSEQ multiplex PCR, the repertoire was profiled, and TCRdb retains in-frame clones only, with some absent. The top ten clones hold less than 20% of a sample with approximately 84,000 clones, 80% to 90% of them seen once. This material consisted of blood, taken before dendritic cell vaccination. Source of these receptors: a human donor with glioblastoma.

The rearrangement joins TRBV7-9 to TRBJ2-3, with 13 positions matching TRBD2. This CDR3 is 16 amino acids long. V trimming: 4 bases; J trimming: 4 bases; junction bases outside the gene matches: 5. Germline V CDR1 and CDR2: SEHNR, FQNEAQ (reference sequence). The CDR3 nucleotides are TGTGCCAGCAGCTCCGGACTAGCGGGAGTGGCAGATACGCAGTATTTT. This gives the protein CASSSGLAGVADTQYF. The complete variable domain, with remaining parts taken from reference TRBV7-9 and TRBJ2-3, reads DTGVSQNPRHKITKRGQNVTFRCDPISEHNRLYWYRQTLGQGPEFLTYFQNEAQLEKSRLLSDRFSAERPKGSFSTLEIQRTEQGDSAMYLCASSSGLAGVADTQYFGPGTRLTVL.

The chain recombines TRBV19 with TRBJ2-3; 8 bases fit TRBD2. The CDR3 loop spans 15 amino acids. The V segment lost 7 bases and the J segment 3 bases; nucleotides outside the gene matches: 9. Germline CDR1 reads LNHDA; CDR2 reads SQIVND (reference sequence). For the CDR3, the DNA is TGTGCCAGTACCCCCGGGGGCGGGAGGACAGATACGCAGTATTTT. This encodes CASTPGGGRTDTQYF.

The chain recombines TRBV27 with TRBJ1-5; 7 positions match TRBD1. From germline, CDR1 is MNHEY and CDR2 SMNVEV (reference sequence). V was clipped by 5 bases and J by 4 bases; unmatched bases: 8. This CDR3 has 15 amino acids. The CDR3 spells CASSRAGGPNQPQHF. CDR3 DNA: TGTGCCAGCAGTCGTGCAGGGGGGCCGAATCAGCCCCAGCATTTT.

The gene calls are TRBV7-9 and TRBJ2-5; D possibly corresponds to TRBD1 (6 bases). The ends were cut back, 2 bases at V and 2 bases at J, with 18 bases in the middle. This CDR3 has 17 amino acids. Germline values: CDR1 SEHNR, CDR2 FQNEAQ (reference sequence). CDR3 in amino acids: CASSLTGRDTQQETQYF. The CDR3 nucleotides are TGTGCCAGCAGCTTAACGGGACGGGACACCCAACAAGAGACCCAGTACTTC.

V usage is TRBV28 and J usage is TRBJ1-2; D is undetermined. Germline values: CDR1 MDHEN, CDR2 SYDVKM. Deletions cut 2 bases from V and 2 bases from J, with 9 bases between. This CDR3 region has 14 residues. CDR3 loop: CASSLVSPNYGYTF. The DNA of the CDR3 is TGTGCCAGCAGTTTAGTCTCCCCCAACTATGGCTACACCTTC.

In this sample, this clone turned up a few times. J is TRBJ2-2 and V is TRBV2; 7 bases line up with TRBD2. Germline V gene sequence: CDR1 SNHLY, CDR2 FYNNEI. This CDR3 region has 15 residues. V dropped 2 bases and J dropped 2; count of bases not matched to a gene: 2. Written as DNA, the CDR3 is TGTGCCAGCAGTGAAACTAGCGTCAACACCGGGGAGCTGTTTTTT. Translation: CASSETSVNTGELFF.

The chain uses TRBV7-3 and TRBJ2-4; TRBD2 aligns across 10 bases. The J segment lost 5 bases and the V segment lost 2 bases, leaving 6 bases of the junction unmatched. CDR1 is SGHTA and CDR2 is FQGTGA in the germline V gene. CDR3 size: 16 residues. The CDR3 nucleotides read TGTGCCAGCAGCTTAGGGAGCGGGAGGGCGGAAAACATTCAGTACTTC. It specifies CASSLGSGRAENIQYF.

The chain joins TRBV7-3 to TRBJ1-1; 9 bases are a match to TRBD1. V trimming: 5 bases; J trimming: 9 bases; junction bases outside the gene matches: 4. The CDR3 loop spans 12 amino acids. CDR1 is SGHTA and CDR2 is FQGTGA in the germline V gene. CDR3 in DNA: TGTGCCAGCAGCCCCACAGGGGGCCAAGCTTTCTTT. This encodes CASSPTGGQAFF. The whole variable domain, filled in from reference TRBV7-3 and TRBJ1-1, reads GAGVSQTPSNKVTEKGKYVELRCDPISGHTALYWYRQSLGQGPEFLIYFQGTGAADDSGLPNDRFFAVRPEGSVSTLKIQRTERGDSAVYLCASSPTGGQAFFGQGTRLTVV.

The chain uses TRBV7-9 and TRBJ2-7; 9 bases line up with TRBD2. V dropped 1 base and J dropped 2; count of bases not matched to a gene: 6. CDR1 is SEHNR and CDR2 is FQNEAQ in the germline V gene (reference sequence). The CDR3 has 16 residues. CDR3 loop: CASSLGGTSLTYEQYF. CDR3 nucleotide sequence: TGTGCCAGCAGCTTAGGCGGGACTAGCTTAACCTACGAGCAGTACTTC.

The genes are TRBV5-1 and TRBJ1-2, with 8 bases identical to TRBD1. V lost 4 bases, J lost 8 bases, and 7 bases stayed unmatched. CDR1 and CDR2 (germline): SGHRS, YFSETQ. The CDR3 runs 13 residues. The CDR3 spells CASSTGQGNGYTF. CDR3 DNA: TGCGCCAGCAGCACAGGACAGGGTAACGGCTACACCTTC.

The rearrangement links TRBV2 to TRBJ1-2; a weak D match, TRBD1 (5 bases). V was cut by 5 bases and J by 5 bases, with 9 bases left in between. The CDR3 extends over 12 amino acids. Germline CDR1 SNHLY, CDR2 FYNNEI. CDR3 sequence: CASSQDIYGYTF. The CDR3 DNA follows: TGTGCCAGCAGTCAGGACATATATGGCTACACCTTC.

CDR3 DNA sequence: TGCGCCAGCAGCCAAGATACTGCTAGCGGGAGTGCAGATACGCAGTATTTT. As protein: CASSQDTASGSADTQYF. The chain links TRBV4-1 to TRBJ2-3; 10 bases align to TRBD2. This CDR3 region has 17 residues. CDR1 is MGHRA and CDR2 is YSYEKL in the germline V gene. V gave up 0 bases and J gave up 4 bases; unmatched junction bases: 7.

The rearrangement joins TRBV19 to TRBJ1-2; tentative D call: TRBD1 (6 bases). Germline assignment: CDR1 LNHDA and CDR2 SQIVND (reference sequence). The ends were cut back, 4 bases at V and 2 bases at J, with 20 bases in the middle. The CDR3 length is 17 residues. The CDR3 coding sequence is TGTGCCAGTAGTAAACACCCGGGACAAGTTGTGAACTATGGCTACACCTTC. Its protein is CASSKHPGQVVNYGYTF.

The CDR3 DNA is TGTGCCAGCAGTGGCCCGGGAGCCCAAGAGACCCAGTACTTC. Its translation: CASSGPGAQETQYF. The rearrangement links TRBV6-1 to TRBJ2-5; maybe TRBD2 (6 bases). Trimming left V 4 bases short and J 1 base short, with 10 bases between. Germline V CDR1 and CDR2: MNHNS, SASEGT. The CDR3 consists of 14 residues.

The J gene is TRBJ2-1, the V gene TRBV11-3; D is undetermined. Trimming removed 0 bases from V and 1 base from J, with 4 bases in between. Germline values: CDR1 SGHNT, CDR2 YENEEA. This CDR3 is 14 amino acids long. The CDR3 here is CASSLDSSYNEQFF. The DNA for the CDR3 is TGTGCCAGCAGCTTAGATTCTTCCTACAATGAGCAGTTCTTC.

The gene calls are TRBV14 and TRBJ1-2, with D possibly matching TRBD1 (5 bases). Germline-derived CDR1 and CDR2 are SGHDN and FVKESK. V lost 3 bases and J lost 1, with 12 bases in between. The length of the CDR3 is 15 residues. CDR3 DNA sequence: TGTGCCAGCAGCCAGGGCGGGACCCTTAACTATGGCTACACCTTC. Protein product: CASSQGGTLNYGYTF.

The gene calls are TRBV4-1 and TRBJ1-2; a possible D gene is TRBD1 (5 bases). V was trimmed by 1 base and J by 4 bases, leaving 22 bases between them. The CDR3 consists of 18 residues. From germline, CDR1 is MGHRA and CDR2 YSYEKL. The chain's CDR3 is CASSQVVALDNQGYGYTF. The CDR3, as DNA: TGCGCCAGCAGCCAAGTTGTCGCCCTTGACAATCAGGGCTATGGCTACACCTTC.

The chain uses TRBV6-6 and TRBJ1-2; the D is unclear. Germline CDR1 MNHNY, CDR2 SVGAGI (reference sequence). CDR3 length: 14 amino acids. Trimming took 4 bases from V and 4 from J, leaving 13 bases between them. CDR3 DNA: TGTGCCAGCAGTTTCAACGACGCGGGCTATGGCTACACCTTC. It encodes CASSFNDAGYGYTF.

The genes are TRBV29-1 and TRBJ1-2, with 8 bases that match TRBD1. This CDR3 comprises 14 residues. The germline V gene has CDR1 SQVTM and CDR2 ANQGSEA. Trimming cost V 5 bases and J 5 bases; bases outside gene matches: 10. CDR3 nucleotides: TGCAGCGTTTACGCCGGGACAGGAATTTATGGCTACACCTTC. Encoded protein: CSVYAGTGIYGYTF.

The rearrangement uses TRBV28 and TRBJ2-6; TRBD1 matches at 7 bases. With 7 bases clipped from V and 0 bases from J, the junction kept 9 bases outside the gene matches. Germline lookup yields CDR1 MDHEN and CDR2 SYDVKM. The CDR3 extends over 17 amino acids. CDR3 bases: TGTGCCAGCACTCCAGGGACAGCTGTCTCTGGGGCCAACGTCCTGACTTTC. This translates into CASTPGTAVSGANVLTF. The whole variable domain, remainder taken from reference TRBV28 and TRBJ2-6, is DVKVTQSSRYLVKRTGEKVFLECVQDMDHENMFWYRQDPGLGLRLIYFSYDVKMKEKGDIPEGYSVSREKKERFSLILESASTNQTSMYLCASTPGTAVSGANVLTFGAGSRLTVL.

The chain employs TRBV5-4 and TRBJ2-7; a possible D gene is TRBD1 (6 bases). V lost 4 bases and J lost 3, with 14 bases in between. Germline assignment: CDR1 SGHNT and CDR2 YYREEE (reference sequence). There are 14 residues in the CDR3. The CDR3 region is CASSRGNKNYEQYF. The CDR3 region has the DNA TGTGCCAGCAGCAGGGGGAACAAGAACTACGAGCAGTACTTC.

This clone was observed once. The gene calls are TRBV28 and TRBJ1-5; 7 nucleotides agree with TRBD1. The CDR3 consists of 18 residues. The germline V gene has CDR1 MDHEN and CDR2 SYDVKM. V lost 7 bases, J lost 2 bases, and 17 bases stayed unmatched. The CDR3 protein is CASKSFYRGRSGNQPQHF. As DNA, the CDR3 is TGTGCCAGCAAGAGTTTTTACAGGGGAAGGAGTGGCAATCAGCCCCAGCATTTT.

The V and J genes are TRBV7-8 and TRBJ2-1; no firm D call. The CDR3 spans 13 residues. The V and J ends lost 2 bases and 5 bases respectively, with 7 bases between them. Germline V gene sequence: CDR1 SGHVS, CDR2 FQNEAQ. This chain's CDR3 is CASSLIGDNEQFF. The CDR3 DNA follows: TGTGCCAGCAGCTTAATTGGAGACAATGAGCAGTTCTTC.